This T cell receptor (beta chain) was captured by sequencing in a study of T cells after posttransplantation cyclophosphamide. Cyclophosphamide on days +3 and +4 followed busulfan-fludarabine conditioning and a marrow graft. This clone was counted at least ten times. Antigen specificity is unknown. Clones were sequenced by immunoSEQ multiplex PCR, and TCRdb holds only the in-frame ones, with some missing. This sample comprises around 7,000 clones, none seen once only. Germline V gene lookup returns CDR1 SGHKS and CDR2 YYEKEE (reference sequence). V was clipped by 0 bases and J by 2 bases; unmatched bases: 2. This CDR3 comprises 14 residues. Study results and limitations: After PTCy, TRB diversity resembled that of CNI/methotrexate controls.

The specimen comprised PBMCs, sampled after an allogeneic stem cell transplant with post-transplant cyclophosphamide. This clonotype was obtained from a male patient aged 30 to 40 who received an allogeneic stem cell transplant from an unrelated donor, was CMV-positive, and had acute and chronic GVHD. Part of the T cells may come from the graft donor. The chain uses TRBV5-5 and TRBJ2-7; 7 bases are a match to TRBD1. CDR3 sequence (DNA): TGTGCCAGCAGCTTGGAGGGGGCCCCCTACGAGCAGTACTTC. It is translated as CASSLEGAPYEQYF.